Included here is one T cell receptor (beta chain) sequence, with context. Its cognate antigen is unknown. Primers: 60 Vbeta forward and 13 Jbeta reverse. Measured with immunoSEQ multiplex PCR; TCRdb has only the in-frame clones, and not every one. Seen here are 80,000 to 95,000 clones, 60% to 85% observed once, and the top ten hold 5.9%. Germline V gene sequence: CDR1 SGDLS, CDR2 YYNGEE. The CDR3 totals 21 residues. Deletions cut 4 bases from V and 3 bases from J, with 32 bases between. This sample is part of a study of cytomegalovirus exposure and HLA in healthy donors. Study results and caveats: Previous analysis showed most TCR beta V segments were productive about 87% or about 30% of the time.

The receptor was derived from a man between 18 and 29 years old in good health and CMV-seropositive. The chain couples TRBV9 to TRBJ2-1, with D hard to call. Sequencing input: PBMCs. The chain's CDR3 is CASSPRVARSVPTHLYNEQFF. For the CDR3, the DNA is TGTGCCAGCAGCCCCCGCGTTGCGCGGTCAGTCCCAACCCATCTCTACAATGAGCAGTTCTTC.